This TCR beta chain appears in the sequencing data of a study of cytomegalovirus exposure and HLA in healthy donors. For the study at large: Earlier, 150 million to 200 million T cells were analyzed, and some 120 million unique TCR beta sequences were found among them. Findings of the study overall: The classifier, whose performance was assessed in both the original and validation cohorts, reportedly diagnosed cytomegalovirus status with high specificity and sensitivity. A later analysis showed that HLA-associated TCR beta chains had undergone more clonal expansion than equally common others.

13 Jbeta primers and 60 Vbeta primers were used for the PCR. Clones were sequenced by immunoSEQ multiplex PCR, and TCRdb holds only the in-frame ones, with some missing. The data show 95,000 to 130,000 clones, roughly 69% seen once. Notes on this clone: The target antigen is unknown.

The CDR3 runs to 14 residues. Germline CDR1 SGHNT, CDR2 YENEEA. Trimming at V came to 5 bases and at J to 7 bases, leaving 8 bases not matched to a gene. This chain connects TRBV11-3 to TRBJ2-1; 7 nucleotides align to TRBD1. This receptor was obtained from a woman in her 40s in good health and CMV-seropositive. The sequenced sample was PBMCs. This CDR3 reads CASSISTGMNEQFF. The CDR3 bases are TGTGCCAGCAGCATCTCGACAGGGATGAATGAGCAGTTCTTC.